This T cell receptor beta chain is drawn from a study of T cells in women clearing cervical HPV infection. Study-wide context: Cases: HPV16-related CIN3 or worse on histology, a couple of invasive cancers.

Here immunoSEQ multiplex PCR was the method, and the copy in TCRdb shows in-frame clones only, minus some. This sample's table reports 15,000 to 20,000 clones. This clone is medium-sized (0.01 to 0.1%) by frequency. The CDR3 is cut off 3 residues early in the read; its end comes from the germline J gene. The junction had 10 bases not matched to a gene; V was cut back by 3 bases and J by 6 bases. The CDR3 is made up of 15 amino acids. Germline lookup yields CDR1 SQVTM and CDR2 ANQGSEA. Sequenced material: blood buffy coat. This receptor was taken from a woman between 18 and 69 years old with a cervical HPV16 infection that either progressed to CIN3+ or cleared (not recorded which). The chain employs TRBV29-1 and TRBJ2-2; 7 nucleotides align to TRBD2. The CDR3 region is CSVEDSGRVAGELFF. CDR3 DNA (partial): TGCAGCGTTGAGGATTCAGGGAGGGTAGCCGGGGAG.